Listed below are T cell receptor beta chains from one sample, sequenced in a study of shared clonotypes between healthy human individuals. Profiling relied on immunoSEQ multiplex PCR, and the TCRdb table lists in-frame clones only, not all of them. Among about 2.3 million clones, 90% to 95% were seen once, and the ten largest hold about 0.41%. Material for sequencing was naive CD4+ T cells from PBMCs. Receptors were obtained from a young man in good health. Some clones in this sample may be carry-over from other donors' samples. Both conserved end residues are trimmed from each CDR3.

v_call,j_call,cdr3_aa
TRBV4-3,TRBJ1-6,ASSQGAGTGVNSPLH
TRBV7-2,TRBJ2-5,ASSPPVGKETQY
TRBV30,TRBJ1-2,AWSDIFGGGYT
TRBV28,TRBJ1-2,ASSLSLSNYGYT
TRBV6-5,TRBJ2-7,ASSSWDGTYEQY
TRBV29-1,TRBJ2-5,STLRQGTQY
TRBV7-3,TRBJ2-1,ASSAGTQSSYNEQF
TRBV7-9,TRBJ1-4,ASSLGRGPNEKLF
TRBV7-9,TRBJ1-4,ASSLAGGQGEKLF
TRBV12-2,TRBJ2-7,ASRLVPPQERRGAYEQY
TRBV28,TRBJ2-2,ASSLRYREPPGELF
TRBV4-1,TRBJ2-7,ASSQVASGGSYEQY
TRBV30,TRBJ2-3,AWSRDRADTQY
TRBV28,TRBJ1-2,ASSSTLTGVIGYT
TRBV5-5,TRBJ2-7,ASSLRQALLSYEQY
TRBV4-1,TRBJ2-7,ASSQNWEELQY
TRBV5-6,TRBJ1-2,ASSLATGLYGYT
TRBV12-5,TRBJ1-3,ASGSQNSGNTIY
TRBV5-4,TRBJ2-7,ASSLAGTSASYEQY
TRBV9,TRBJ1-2,ASTPTPRAYGYT
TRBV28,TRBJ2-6,ASTSRGGAVSGANVLT
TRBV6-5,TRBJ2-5,ASTQAGGQETQY
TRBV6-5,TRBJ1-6,ASSFDIRVLH
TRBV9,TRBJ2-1,ASSDTSGNYNEQF
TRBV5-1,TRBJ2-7,ASSLAFRTGDEQY
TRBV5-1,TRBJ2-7,ASSLVSYKQY
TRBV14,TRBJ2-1,ASSQLEGRLLDEQF
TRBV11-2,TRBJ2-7,ASSLSQNYEQY
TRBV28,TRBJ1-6,ASWDRHSPLH